What follows describes a single T cell receptor (beta chain). Antigen: not known. An overlapping HIV-1 Gag peptide pool stimulated these cells at about 0.9 ug/peptide/mL. Memory cells lacking CD40L and CD69 with high CD45RO were sorted. CD4+ T cell counts exceeded 400 cells/uL; CMV serology was positive. The sample comes from a study of persistence of HIV-infected CD4 T cells. Study-wide background: Up to about 200 mL blood was drawn at multiple time points; a couple of donors had single-time leukapheresis.

The libraries were made with immunoSEQ version 4 in survey mode. The repertoire was sequenced with immunoSEQ multiplex PCR; TCRdb's copy has only in-frame clones and lacks some. This table has approximately 35,000 clones, roughly 80% appearing once. CDR3 size: 15 residues. The J segment lost 4 bases and the V segment lost 4 bases, leaving 4 bases of the junction unmatched. The germline CDR1 and CDR2 sequences are PRHDT and FYEKMQ (reference sequence). The TCR comes from an adult with HIV. The donor label of this sample is uncertain. The material sequenced was cultured CD4+ T cells from PBMCs, taken from a patient who received antiretroviral therapy. The rearrangement uses TRBV13 and TRBJ1-3; 10 bases map to TRBD1. For the CDR3, the DNA is TGTGCCAGCAGCTCCCAGACAGGGGGCGGAAACACCATATATTTT. Translating gives CASSSQTGGGNTIYF.